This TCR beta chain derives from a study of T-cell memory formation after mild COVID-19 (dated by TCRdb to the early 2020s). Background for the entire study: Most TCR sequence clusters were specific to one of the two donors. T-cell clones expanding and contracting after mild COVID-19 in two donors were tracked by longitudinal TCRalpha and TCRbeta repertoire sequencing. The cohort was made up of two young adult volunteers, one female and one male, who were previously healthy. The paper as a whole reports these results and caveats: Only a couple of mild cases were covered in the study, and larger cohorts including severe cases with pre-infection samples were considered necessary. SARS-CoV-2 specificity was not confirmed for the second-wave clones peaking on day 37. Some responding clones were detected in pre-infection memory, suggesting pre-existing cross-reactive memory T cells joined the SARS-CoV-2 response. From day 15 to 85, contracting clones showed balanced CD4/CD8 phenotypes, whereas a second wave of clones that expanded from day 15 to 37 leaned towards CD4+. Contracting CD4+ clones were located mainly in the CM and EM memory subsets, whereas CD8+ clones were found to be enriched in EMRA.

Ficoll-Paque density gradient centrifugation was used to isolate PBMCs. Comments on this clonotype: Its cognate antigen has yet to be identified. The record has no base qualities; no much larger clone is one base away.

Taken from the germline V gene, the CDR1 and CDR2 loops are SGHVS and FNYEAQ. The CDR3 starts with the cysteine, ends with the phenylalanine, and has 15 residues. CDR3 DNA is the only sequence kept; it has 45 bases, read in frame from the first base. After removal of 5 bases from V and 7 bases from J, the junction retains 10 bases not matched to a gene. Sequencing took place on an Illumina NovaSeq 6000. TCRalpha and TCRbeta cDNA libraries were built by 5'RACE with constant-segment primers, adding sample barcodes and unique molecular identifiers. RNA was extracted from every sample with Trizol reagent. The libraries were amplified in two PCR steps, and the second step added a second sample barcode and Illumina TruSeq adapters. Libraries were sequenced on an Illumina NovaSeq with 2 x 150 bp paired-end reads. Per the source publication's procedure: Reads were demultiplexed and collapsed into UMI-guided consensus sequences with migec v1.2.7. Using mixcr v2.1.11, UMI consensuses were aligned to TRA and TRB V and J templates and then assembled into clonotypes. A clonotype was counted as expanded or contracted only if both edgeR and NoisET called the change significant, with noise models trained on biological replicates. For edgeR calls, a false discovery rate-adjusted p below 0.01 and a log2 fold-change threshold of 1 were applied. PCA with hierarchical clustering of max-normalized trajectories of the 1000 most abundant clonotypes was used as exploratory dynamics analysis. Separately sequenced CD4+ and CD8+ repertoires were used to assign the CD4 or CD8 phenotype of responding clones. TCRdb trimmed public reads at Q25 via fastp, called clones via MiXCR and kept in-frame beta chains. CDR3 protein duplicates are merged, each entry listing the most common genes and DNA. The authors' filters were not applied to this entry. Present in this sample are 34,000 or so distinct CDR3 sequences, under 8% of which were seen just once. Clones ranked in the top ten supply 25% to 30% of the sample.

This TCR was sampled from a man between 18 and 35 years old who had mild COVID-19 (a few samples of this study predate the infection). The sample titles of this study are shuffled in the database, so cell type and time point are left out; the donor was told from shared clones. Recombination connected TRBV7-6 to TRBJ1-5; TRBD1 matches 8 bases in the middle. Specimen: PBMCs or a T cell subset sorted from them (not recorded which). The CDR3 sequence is CASSQMTGVNQPQHF. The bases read TGTGCCAGCAGCCAAATGACAGGGGTAAACCAGCCCCAGCATTTT.